Listed below are T cell receptor beta chains from one sample, sequenced in a study of blood T cell repertoires in COVID-19. The data were produced by immunoSEQ multiplex PCR, yet TCRdb's version contains in-frame clones alone and is incomplete. In the table there are 45,000 to 55,000 clones, around 83% of which are singletons. Sequencing was performed on peripheral blood. The receptors here all came from a man in his fifties or sixties with active COVID-19. The CDR3 runs from the conserved cysteine through the conserved F or W. Fields, in order: D gene, clone size, CDR3 length, J gene, V gene, CDR3 protein, CDR3 DNA. A D gene is named only where the DNA matches it firmly. Clone size is shown for a subset of rows, as once, few, many or a class of expanded clone.

. | . | 13 | TRBJ1-4 | TRBV3-1/TRBV3-2 | CASSDKPVEKLFF | TGTGCCAGCAGTGACAAACCCGTCGAAAAACTGTTTTTT
. | . | 15 | TRBJ1-5 | TRBV9 | CASSVDGGGNQPQHF | TGTGCCAGCAGCGTAGATGGGGGCGGCAATCAGCCCCAGCATTTT
. | . | 13 | TRBJ2-7 | TRBV24-1 | CATSGGRVYEQYF | TGTGCCACCAGCGGGGGGCGGGTTTACGAGCAGTACTTC
TRBD2 | . | 14 | TRBJ2-7 | TRBV2 | CASSEAGLANEQYF | TGTGCCAGCAGTGAAGCGGGACTAGCTAACGAGCAGTACTTC
. | . | 16 | TRBJ1-5 | TRBV10-3 | CAISDRGGRGGQPQHF | TGTGCCATCAGTGATCGGGGGGGCAGGGGCGGTCAGCCCCAGCATTTT
. | . | 14 | TRBJ1-2 | TRBV10-2 | CASTWGGANYGYTF | TGCGCCAGCACTTGGGGAGGTGCTAACTATGGCTACACCTTC
TRBD2 | . | 14 | TRBJ2-1 | TRBV19 | CASSLVAGNNEQFF | TGTGCCAGTAGTCTCGTAGCGGGGAACAATGAGCAGTTCTTC
TRBD2 | . | 15 | TRBJ2-7 | TRBV28 | CASSPLAGGAYEQYF | TGTGCCAGCAGTCCCTTAGCGGGAGGTGCCTACGAGCAGTACTTC
TRBD2 | . | 17 | TRBJ2-5 | TRBV3-1/TRBV3-2 | CASSQGGLAGVRETQYF | TGTGCCAGCAGCCAAGGGGGACTAGCGGGAGTGAGGGAGACCCAGTACTTC
. | . | 16 | TRBJ1-1 | TRBV19 | CASSSRAPGQNTEAFF | TGTGCCAGTAGTTCCAGGGCCCCGGGCCAGAACACTGAAGCTTTCTTT
. | . | 15 | TRBJ2-5 | TRBV27 | CASSAPSTGQETQYF | TGTGCCAGCAGTGCCCCCTCCACAGGGCAAGAGACCCAGTACTTC
. | . | 15 | TRBJ1-2 | TRBV3-1/TRBV3-2 | CASSRGGNFNYGYTF | TGTGCCAGCAGCCGGGGGGGGAATTTTAACTATGGCTACACCTTC
. | . | 14 | TRBJ1-5 | TRBV6-5 | CASSTGAGGQPQHF | TGTGCCAGTAGTACCGGGGCCGGGGGACAGCCCCAGCATTTT
TRBD2 | . | 14 | TRBJ2-5 | TRBV19 | CASSTWEGLETQYF | TGTGCCAGTAGTACGTGGGAGGGCCTCGAGACCCAGTACTTC
TRBD1 | . | 18 | TRBJ2-4 | TRBV24-1 | CATSEPRQGLGPKNIQYF | TGTGCCACCAGTGAGCCCAGACAGGGTCTAGGGCCCAAAAACATTCAGTACTTC
TRBD1 | once | 16 | TRBJ2-7 | TRBV27 | CASSPPTGSASYEQYF | TGTGCCAGCAGTCCCCCGACAGGGAGTGCCTCCTACGAGCAGTACTTC
. | once | 15 | TRBJ2-5 | TRBV5-4 | CASSSGLQPLETQYF | TGTGCCAGCAGCTCGGGACTTCAGCCCCTAGAGACCCAGTACTTC
TRBD2 | . | 15 | TRBJ2-1 | TRBV3-1/TRBV3-2 | CASSKLAEPYNEQFF | TGTGCCAGCAGCAAACTAGCGGAGCCGTACAATGAGCAGTTCTTC
TRBD1 | . | 16 | TRBJ2-6 | TRBV14 | CASSLMTGLGANVLTF | TGTGCCAGCAGCCTCATGACAGGGCTTGGGGCCAACGTCCTGACTTTC
TRBD1 | . | 14 | TRBJ2-7 | TRBV24-1 | CATSEGQGVREQYF | TGTGCCACCAGTGAAGGCCAGGGGGTAAGGGAGCAGTACTTC
. | few | 15 | TRBJ2-7 | TRBV4-2 | CASSQALGSSYEQYF | TGTGCCAGCAGCCAGGCCCTCGGGAGCTCCTACGAGCAGTACTTC
. | . | 14 | TRBJ2-3 | TRBV18 | CASSPRPGRDTQYF | TGTGCCAGCTCACCACGCCCAGGTCGGGATACGCAGTATTTT
TRBD1 | once | 14 | TRBJ2-7 | TRBV28 | CASSRQGYFYEQYF | TGTGCCAGCAGCCGACAGGGTTACTTCTACGAGCAGTACTTC
TRBD2 | once | 16 | TRBJ2-7 | TRBV15 | CATSRDFGLAGVEQYF | TGTGCCACCAGCAGAGATTTTGGCCTAGCGGGAGTCGAGCAGTACTTC
TRBD1 | once | 16 | TRBJ2-7 | TRBV7-2 | CASSYSRDRGGYEQYF | TGTGCCAGCAGCTATTCACGGGACAGGGGGGGCTACGAGCAGTACTTC
. | few | 15 | TRBJ2-7 | TRBV24-1 | CATSDPRTRTYEQYF | TGTGCCACCAGTGATCCCCGGACAAGAACTTACGAGCAGTACTTC
TRBD1 | . | 14 | TRBJ2-7 | TRBV19 | CASSTNRGSGEQYF | TGTGCCAGTAGTACGAACAGGGGCTCGGGCGAGCAGTACTTC
TRBD1 | once | 14 | TRBJ2-7 | TRBV9 | CASSEGDSSYEQYF | TGTGCCAGCAGCGAAGGGGACAGCTCCTACGAGCAGTACTTC
TRBD2 | . | 15 | TRBJ2-1 | TRBV2 | CASSSSGTGLNEQFF | TGTGCCAGCAGTTCAAGCGGGACCGGACTCAATGAGCAGTTCTTC
. | . | 11 | TRBJ1-2 | TRBV6-5 | CASSQGVGYTF | TGTGCCAGCAGTCAGGGTGTTGGCTACACCTTC
. | few | 14 | TRBJ2-7 | TRBV7-9 | CASSAQQGPYEQYF | TGTGCCAGCAGCGCTCAACAGGGCCCCTACGAGCAGTACTTC
. | . | 16 | TRBJ1-1 | TRBV4-1 | CASSQGGLGFDGEAFF | TGCGCCAGCAGCCAAGGGGGGCTAGGGTTTGACGGTGAAGCTTTCTTT
. | . | 16 | TRBJ2-1 | TRBV5-1 | CASSLTGFSSYNEQFF | TGCGCCAGCAGCCTGACAGGTTTCAGCTCCTACAATGAGCAGTTCTTC
. | . | 14 | TRBJ1-2 | TRBV7-3 | CASSRQIEDGGYTF | TGTGCCAGCAGCCGACAAATCGAAGACGGTGGCTACACCTTC
TRBD1 | . | 15 | TRBJ1-4 | TRBV6-5 | CASRVPTGLGEKLFF | TGTGCCAGCAGGGTCCCGACAGGGCTGGGGGAAAAACTGTTTTTT
. | . | 15 | TRBJ1-3 | TRBV10-2 | CASSDKGRPGNTIYF | TGCGCCAGCAGTGATAAGGGGAGGCCTGGAAACACCATATATTTT
. | . | 14 | TRBJ1-1 | TRBV25-1 | CASRATDTSSEAFF | TGTGCCAGCAGGGCGACAGACACGAGTTCTGAAGCTTTCTTT
. | once | 17 | TRBJ1-4 | TRBV4-2 | CASSQDWESATNEKLFF | TGTGCCAGCAGCCAAGATTGGGAGAGTGCGACTAATGAAAAACTGTTTTTT
. | . | 15 | TRBJ2-3 | TRBV28 | CASSLGGIVADTQYF | TGTGCCAGCAGTTTAGGGGGGATTGTCGCAGATACGCAGTATTTT
. | . | 11 | TRBJ1-1 | TRBV20-1 | CSARPVTEAFF | TGCAGTGCTCGTCCAGTTACTGAAGCTTTCTTT
TRBD1 | few | 14 | TRBJ1-5 | TRBV4-1 | CASSQGTGGQPQHF | TGCGCCAGCAGCCAAGGGACAGGGGGCCAGCCCCAGCATTTT
. | . | 13 | TRBJ1-6 | TRBV5-1 | CASRWADNSPLHF | TGCGCCAGCCGTTGGGCCGATAATTCACCCCTCCACTTT
TRBD1 | . | 15 | TRBJ2-3 | TRBV9 | CASSPRDSPTDTQYF | TGTGCCAGCAGCCCTCGGGACAGCCCCACAGATACGCAGTATTTT
TRBD1 | . | 15 | TRBJ2-7 | TRBV19 | CASSSSPGQGYEQYF | TGTGCCAGTAGTAGCAGCCCGGGACAGGGCTACGAGCAGTACTTC